These T cell receptor beta chains were read from a single sample in a study of cytomegalovirus exposure and HLA in healthy donors. Sequencing was performed with immunoSEQ multiplex PCR; in TCRdb, only in-frame clones are kept and a portion is missing. The sample totals 200,000 to 250,000 clones. Sequencing used PBMCs. These receptors all stem from a woman aged 25 to 45 in good health and CMV-seropositive. The CDR3 runs from the conserved cysteine through the conserved F or W. A D gene is named only where the DNA matches it firmly.

V gene,D gene,J gene,CDR3 protein
TRBV4-1,.,TRBJ2-5,CASSLTVGETQYF
TRBV14,.,TRBJ2-4,CASSPPGGRKNIQYF
TRBV20-1,.,TRBJ1-2,CSARQNYGYTF
TRBV19,TRBD1,TRBJ2-7,CASGTGGWYEQYF
TRBV13,TRBD1,TRBJ2-7,CASSTWTGTRSYEQYF
TRBV4-3,.,TRBJ1-2,CASSQDWAGDYGYTF
TRBV18,TRBD1,TRBJ2-1,CASSPNMGQAPDGSKGQFF
TRBV30,.,TRBJ2-1,CAWRRGNEQFF
TRBV6-4,TRBD1,TRBJ1-2,CASSEPGGGYTF
TRBV10-1,TRBD1,TRBJ1-5,CASGTANQPQHF
TRBV6-1,TRBD2,TRBJ2-7,CASKIGGIGTYEQYF
TRBV27,.,TRBJ1-1,CASSFTGTINTEAFF
TRBV19,.,TRBJ2-1,CASSPFREGGDEQFF
TRBV7-2,TRBD1,TRBJ2-5,CASSTGTGGRETQYF
TRBV10-1,TRBD2,TRBJ2-7,CASSEGLAGLYEQYF
TRBV28,.,TRBJ1-6,CASSLDVRSSAYNSPLHF
TRBV6-1,TRBD1,TRBJ1-6,CASSWTGSARSPLHF
TRBV4-3,TRBD1,TRBJ2-3,CASSQDGDRLPDTQYF
TRBV5-1,TRBD2,TRBJ2-1,CASSLRGGRDNEQFF
TRBV4-3,TRBD1,TRBJ2-5,CASSQDPWTGYETQYF
TRBV6-6,.,TRBJ2-1,CASTPRGGNEQFF
TRBV18,TRBD2,TRBJ2-1,CASSPLAGVSYNEQFF
TRBV5-4,TRBD1,TRBJ1-1,CASSFGQGYTEAFF
TRBV5-1,TRBD1,TRBJ1-3,CASSAGTGGLGNTIYF
TRBV6-1,TRBD1,TRBJ1-2,CASSGGQYGYTF
TRBV21-1,.,TRBJ1-2,CANLGHLNYGYTF
TRBV2,TRBD1,TRBJ1-3,CASSRGLGNTIYF
TRBV6-5,.,TRBJ2-7,CASSSQAGPYEQYF
TRBV4-1,TRBD1,TRBJ2-7,CASSQDGRQTGGSYEQYF
TRBV2,TRBD1,TRBJ1-2,CASKDRAGGYTF
TRBV15,.,TRBJ2-3,CATSRGGTGTDTQYF
TRBV19,TRBD2,TRBJ2-3,CASSIEDPSGGFPDTQYF
TRBV18,TRBD1,TRBJ1-1,CASSPPGQLNTEAFF
TRBV11-3,.,TRBJ2-5,CASSLGRAPQETQYF
TRBV7-2,.,TRBJ2-2,CASSLFPLELFF
TRBV19,.,TRBJ1-3,CASSIDRIGNTIYF
TRBV7-8,.,TRBJ1-5,CASSRNRDMNQPQHF
TRBV7-9,.,TRBJ1-2,CASSPPAGGGYYGYTF
TRBV2,.,TRBJ1-5,CASSLTGHFNQPQHF
TRBV9,.,TRBJ2-7,CASSPTNSPHEQYF
TRBV10-3,TRBD2,.,CAISETSGFYEQYF
TRBV29-1,.,TRBJ1-3,CSVGPGGSGNTIYF
TRBV9,TRBD1,TRBJ1-6,CASSVRGLNSPLHF
TRBV6-5,.,TRBJ1-5,CASSYGRNQPQHF
TRBV4-3,TRBD1,TRBJ2-7,CASSHPGTGGEQYF
TRBV5-1,TRBD2,TRBJ2-1,CASSLATSGTNEQFF
TRBV20-1,TRBD2,TRBJ2-7,CSAIAGAEQYF
TRBV9,TRBD2,TRBJ2-7,CASSVSGRTPHEQYF
TRBV6-1,TRBD1,TRBJ1-1,CASRRQGQVTEAFF
TRBV7-8,.,TRBJ1-6,CASSSPLHGGDSPLHF
TRBV4-3,TRBD1,TRBJ1-1,CASSQLTGLGTEAFF
TRBV11-2,.,TRBJ1-2,CASSRTQGQQHIYGYTF
TRBV27,TRBD1,TRBJ1-6,CASSPGGRSVSPLHF
TRBV6-5,TRBD2,TRBJ2-7,CASSYSILAGGYEQYF